This TCR beta chain was obtained from a study of T-cell memory formation after mild COVID-19. In its sample, this clonotype was seen a few times. Using its own MiXCR run on the 5' RACE reads, TCRdb lists one record per CDR3 protein. In the table there are roughly 130,000 distinct CDR3 sequences, 15% to 20% of which are singletons. Germline V lookup: CDR1 MNHEY, CDR2 SMNVEV (reference sequence). The CDR3 is made up of 14 amino acids. The V and J ends lost 4 bases and 2 bases respectively, with 12 bases between them. The sequencing input was PBMCs or a T cell subset sorted from them (not recorded which). The receptor was derived from an adult woman who had mild COVID-19 (a few samples of this study predate the infection). Cell type and time point are not known. V and J are TRBV27 and TRBJ2-7; D might be TRBD1 or TRBD2, each matching 5 bases. The CDR3 DNA reads TGTGCCAGCAGTTACCGGGACCGCACCTACGAGCAGTACTTC. Translating gives CASSYRDRTYEQYF.